The 8 T cell receptor beta chains in this list originate from one sample, sequenced in a study of blood T cell repertoires in COVID-19. This table comes from immunoSEQ multiplex PCR, and its TCRdb copy is limited to in-frame clones, with some not included. Among 25,000 to 35,000 clones listed, 65% to 90% were seen once. Sequenced material: peripheral blood. These TCRs come from an elderly man with active COVID-19.

This rearrangement joins TRBV4-3 to TRBJ2-3; D perhaps matches TRBD2 (7 bases). This CDR3 contains 16 residues. Trimming took off 0 bases at V and 5 bases at J, with 15 bases between the two ends. Looked up from germline, CDR1 is LGHNA and CDR2 is YSLEER. CDR3 region: CASSQDTGRAGDTQYF. The CDR3 DNA follows: TGCGCCAGCAGCCAAGATACAGGGAGGGCGGGAGATACGCAGTATTTT.

The V gene is TRBV29-1, the J gene TRBJ1-5, with D tentatively TRBD1 (5 bases). V lost 6 bases to trimming and J lost 5 bases, with 20 bases between them. CDR1 and CDR2 (germline): SQVTM, ANQGSEA. The CDR3 length is 15 residues. The CDR3 is CSVSGGPGKDQPQHF. CDR3 nucleotides: TGCAGCGTCTCCGGGGGACCGGGAAAAGATCAGCCCCAGCATTTT.

The rearrangement joins TRBV7-9 to TRBJ1-1, with D perhaps TRBD1 (6 bases). The V end was cut by 6 bases, the J end by 4 bases, with 12 bases between. In germline, CDR1 is SEHNR, CDR2 FQNEAQ (reference sequence). This CDR3 comprises 13 residues. Here the CDR3 reads CASSPTGFTEAFF. CDR3 in DNA: TGTGCCAGCAGTCCCACAGGGTTCACTGAAGCTTTCTTT. Variable domain in full (rest from reference TRBV7-9 and TRBJ1-1): DTGVSQNPRHKITKRGQNVTFRCDPISEHNRLYWYRQTLGQGPEFLTYFQNEAQLEKSRLLSDRFSAERPKGSFSTLEIQRTEQGDSAMYLCASSPTGFTEAFFGQGTRLTVV.

The chain employs TRBV7-3 and TRBJ1-1; D perhaps matches TRBD1 (5 bases). Germline CDR1 reads SGHTA; CDR2 reads FQGTGA. The V end was cut by 5 bases, the J end by 1 base, with 17 bases between. The CDR3 is 16 residues long. The DNA for the CDR3 is TGTGCCAGCAGCCCGGGGGGGACCTTAGGGAACACTGAAGCTTTCTTT. Translated, it gives CASSPGGTLGNTEAFF.

The chain recombines TRBV2 with TRBJ1-2, with 7 nucleotides matching TRBD1. The J segment lost 3 bases and the V segment lost 6 bases, leaving 4 bases of the junction unmatched. The germline CDR1 and CDR2 sequences are SNHLY and FYNNEI. The CDR3 extends over 13 amino acids. As DNA, the CDR3 is TGTGCCAGCAGCGTCGGACAGGACTATGGCTACACCTTC. As protein: CASSVGQDYGYTF.

The CDR3 loop is CASSESGGANEQYF. Here the CDR3 DNA reads TGTGCCAGTAGTGAAAGCGGGGGGGCCAACGAGCAGTACTTC. The chain has TRBV19 and TRBJ2-7, with 10 bases aligning to TRBD2. Germline trimming cut 5 bases from V and 5 bases from J; bases unmatched to any gene: 6. Looked up from germline, CDR1 is LNHDA and CDR2 is SQIVND (reference sequence). This CDR3 comprises 14 residues.

The rearrangement uses TRBV11-2 and TRBJ2-1, with 8 bases lining up with TRBD2. The length of the CDR3 is 16 residues. CDR1 and CDR2 from the germline V gene are SGHAT and FQNNGV. J gave up 7 bases and V 4 bases, and 12 bases lay outside the gene matches. In DNA form, the CDR3 reads TGTGCCAGCAGCTCCATAGGGGTAGCGGGGATTAATGAGCAGTTCTTC. This codes for CASSSIGVAGINEQFF.

This clone was counted once. The chain uses TRBV28 and TRBJ1-3; TRBD1 might be the D (5 bases). Germline lookup yields CDR1 MDHEN and CDR2 SYDVKM. CDR3 length: 15 amino acids. The V end was cut by 11 bases, the J end by 0 bases, with 17 bases between. In DNA form, the CDR3 reads TGTGCCGGCGGGGATCCCGGGGCCTCTGGAAACACCATATATTTT. Translating gives CAGGDPGASGNTIYF.